This TCR beta chain stems from a study of T cells expressing NK-cell markers. Study-level information: Underlying the TCR beta repertoires were sorted CD3+CD56+NKG2C+, CD3+CD56+NKG2C- and CD3+CD56-NKG2C+ T cells. Study-wide points: About 1.0-7.5% of CD8+ T cells in several donors belonged to dominant NKG2C+ clonotypes.

The germline V gene has CDR1 SEHNR and CDR2 FQNEAQ (reference sequence). The CDR3 has 16 residues. TCRdb re-called the 5' RACE reads; one entry per CDR3 protein, DNA not given. The sample features a few hundred thousand distinct CDR3 sequences, with around 5% in its top ten. Notes on this clonotype: Its antigen is not identified.

The genes are TRBV7-9 and TRBJ2-3; as DNA is missing, the TRBD1 call by TCRdb cannot be tested. The sample comprised blood T cells: a sorted CD56 or NKG2C T cell subset, CD4+ or CD8+ T cells, or bulk PBMC T cells (not recorded which). The receptor's source is a man aged 18-75 years in good health. CDR3: CASSRLGAGSTDTQYF.